These 10 T cell receptor beta chains share one sample of origin, sequenced in a study of T cell responses to AZD1222 COVID-19 vaccine. The data were produced by immunoSEQ multiplex PCR, yet TCRdb's version contains in-frame clones alone and is incomplete. The data contain fewer than 120,000 clones, roughly 90% of them singletons. The material was peripheral blood, obtained 28 days after the second AZD1222 dose. The origin of the receptors is an adult who received the AZD1222 COVID-19 vaccine.

A single count supports this clone. The CDR3 here is CAISRDRGRSPLHF. CDR3 DNA sequence: TGTGCCATCAGTCGGGACAGGGGAAGGTCACCCCTCCACTTT. The chain employs TRBV10-3 and TRBJ1-6, with 10 positions matching TRBD1. The V and J ends lost 5 bases and 10 bases, in that order; junction bases with no gene match: 5. CDR1 ENHRY and CDR2 SYGVKD come from the germline V gene. The CDR3 sequence is 14 residues long.

The chain links TRBV2 to TRBJ1-1; 7 bases agree with TRBD1. Trimming cost V 5 bases and J 4 bases; bases outside gene matches: 10. Germline V gene lookup returns CDR1 SNHLY and CDR2 FYNNEI. There are 15 residues in the CDR3. Here the CDR3 DNA reads TGTGCCAGCAGTCGGGACAGCCGATTGGGCACTGAAGCTTTCTTT. Translation: CASSRDSRLGTEAFF.

The chain carries TRBV7-9 and TRBJ2-7; no reliable D call. CDR3 length: 15 amino acids. Germline V gene data show CDR1 as SEHNR and CDR2 as FQNEAQ (reference sequence). Trimming removed 3 bases at V and 3 bases at J, with 15 bases between. The CDR3 DNA sequence: TGTGCCAGCAGCTTGGCTTCTGAAGAGTTCTACGAGCAGTACTTC. As protein: CASSLASEEFYEQYF.

This rearrangement joins TRBV3-1 (or the pseudogene TRBV3-2) to TRBJ1-2; D might be TRBD1 (5 bases). Trimming cost V 2 bases and J 10 bases, with 17 bases left between them. Per germline, CDR1 LGHDT and CDR2 YNNKEL (reference sequence). This CDR3 comprises 14 residues. The CDR3 DNA sequence: TGTGCCAGCAGCCAAACCACAGGTGGTTCAATCTACACCTTC. Translating it yields CASSQTTGGSIYTF.

The rearrangement links TRBV3-1 (or the pseudogene TRBV3-2) to TRBJ1-1; the D gene is possibly TRBD1 (5 bases). The germline V and J ends were trimmed by 2 bases and 4 bases, with 11 bases remaining between them. Germline-derived CDR1 and CDR2 are LGHDT and YNNKEL (reference sequence). CDR3 size: 14 residues. CDR3 in amino acids: CASSQSRAATEAFF. The CDR3 DNA is TGTGCCAGCAGCCAATCCAGGGCTGCCACTGAAGCTTTCTTT.

V gene TRBV24-1 combines with J gene TRBJ2-2, with D possibly matching TRBD1 (6 bases). V was trimmed by 9 bases and J by 2 bases, leaving 12 bases between them. This CDR3 has 14 amino acids. Germline V CDR1 and CDR2: KGHDR, SFDVKD. CDR3 DNA: TGTGCCACCGCCCCGACAGGTAACACCGGGGAGCTGTTTTTT. Residues: CATAPTGNTGELFF.

This clone came up a few times. The chain carries TRBV6-4 and TRBJ1-2, with D maybe TRBD1 (6 bases). The CDR3 is 15 amino acids. Germline V gene sequence: CDR1 MRHNA, CDR2 SNTAGT. The germline V and J ends were trimmed by 4 bases and 2 bases, with 14 bases remaining between them. The DNA for the CDR3 is TGTGCCAGCAGTGCAGCGGCCGGGACAAACTATGGCTACACCTTC. Amino acid sequence: CASSAAAGTNYGYTF.

The rearrangement uses TRBV7-2 and TRBJ2-7; D is undetermined. Trimming stripped 3 bases from V and 0 bases from J, with 9 bases between. Per the germline V gene, CDR1 is SGHTA and CDR2 is FQGNSA. The CDR3 covers 14 residues. The CDR3, as DNA: TGTGCCAGCAGCTTGCTCAGAAGCTCCTACGAGCAGTACTTC. It codes for CASSLLRSSYEQYF.

The chain combines TRBV19 with TRBJ1-2; a possible D gene is TRBD1 (6 bases). Germline CDR1 reads LNHDA; CDR2 reads SQIVND (reference sequence). The V end was cut by 7 bases, the J end by 6 bases, with 15 bases between. The CDR3 loop spans 13 amino acids. The CDR3 DNA is TGTGCCAGTACCAGTCCGGGGGCAAATGGCTACACCTTC. Encoded protein: CASTSPGANGYTF. The full variable domain, in which reference TRBV19 and TRBJ1-2 provide the parts outside the CDR3, is DGGITQSPKYLFRKEGQNVTLSCEQNLNHDAMYWYRQDPGQGLRLIYYSQIVNDFQKGDIAEGYSVSREKKESFPLTVTSAQKNPTAFYLCASTSPGANGYTFGSGTRLTVV.

Written as DNA, the CDR3 is TGTGCCAGCGGAGTTTGGACGGAGAGCTCTGGAAACACCATATATTTT. The encoded protein is CASGVWTESSGNTIYF. V usage is TRBV2 and J usage is TRBJ1-3, with unresolved D. V gave up 8 bases and J gave up 0 bases, with 17 bases separating them. Germline values: CDR1 SNHLY, CDR2 FYNNEI. The CDR3 is made up of 16 amino acids. The full variable domain, in which reference TRBV2 and TRBJ1-3 provide the parts outside the CDR3, is EPEVTQTPSHQVTQMGQEVILRCVPISNHLYFYWYRQILGQKVEFLVSFYNNEISEKSEIFDDQFSVERPDGSNFTLKIRSTKLEDSAMYFCASGVWTESSGNTIYFGEGSWLTVV.